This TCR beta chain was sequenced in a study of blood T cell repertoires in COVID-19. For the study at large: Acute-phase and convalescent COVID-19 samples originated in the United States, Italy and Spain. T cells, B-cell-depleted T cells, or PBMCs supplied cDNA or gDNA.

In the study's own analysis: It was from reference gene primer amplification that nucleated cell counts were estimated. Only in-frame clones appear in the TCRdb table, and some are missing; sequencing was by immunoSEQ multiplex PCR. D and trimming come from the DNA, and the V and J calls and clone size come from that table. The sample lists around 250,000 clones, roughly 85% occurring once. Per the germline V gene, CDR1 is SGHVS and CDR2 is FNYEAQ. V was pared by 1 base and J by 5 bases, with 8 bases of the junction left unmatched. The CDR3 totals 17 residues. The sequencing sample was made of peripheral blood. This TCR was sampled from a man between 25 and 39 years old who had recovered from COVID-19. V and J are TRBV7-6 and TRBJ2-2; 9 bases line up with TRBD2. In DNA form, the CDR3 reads TGTGCCAGCAGCTTAGGAGCGGGGGGCCGGGAGACCGGGGAGCTGTTTTTT. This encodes CASSLGAGGRETGELFF.